The clone carrying this T cell receptor (beta chain) turned up a few times. The antigen remains undetermined. The sample belongs to a study of T cells in Graves' hyperthyroidism and ophthalmopathy. Whole-study results and caveats: Most thyroid clonotypes that were expanded above 0.001 also turned up in blood.

Hyperthyroidism of Graves' type that showed no ophthalmopathy progression within 18 months was stable. Clinicians diagnosed patients from clinical symptoms, serum thyroxine and TRAb, thyroid ultrasound and orbital computed tomography. The PBMCs were taken from around 10 ml of fresh peripheral blood. RNA transcripts provided the source from which TCR beta CDR3 regions were amplified. The primer set for the first-round RT-PCR of the TCR CDR3 was HTBI. Each CDR3 protein gets one entry after TCRdb re-called the multiplex PCR reads with MiXCR. The table has under 450,000 distinct CDR3 sequences, roughly 14% seen once. The sequence was collected from a woman aged 18-35 years with Graves' hyperthyroidism. The specimen sequenced was blood.

CDR3 sequence (DNA): TGTGCCAGCAGTTTTATGGGGGTAAACACTGAAGCTTTCTTT. Its translation is CASSFMGVNTEAFF. This sequence joins TRBV27 and TRBJ1-1; perhaps TRBD1 as D (5 bases). Germline V CDR1 and CDR2: MNHEY, SMNVEV (reference sequence). Trimming removed 3 bases from V and 2 bases from J, with 10 bases in between. The CDR3 runs to 14 residues.